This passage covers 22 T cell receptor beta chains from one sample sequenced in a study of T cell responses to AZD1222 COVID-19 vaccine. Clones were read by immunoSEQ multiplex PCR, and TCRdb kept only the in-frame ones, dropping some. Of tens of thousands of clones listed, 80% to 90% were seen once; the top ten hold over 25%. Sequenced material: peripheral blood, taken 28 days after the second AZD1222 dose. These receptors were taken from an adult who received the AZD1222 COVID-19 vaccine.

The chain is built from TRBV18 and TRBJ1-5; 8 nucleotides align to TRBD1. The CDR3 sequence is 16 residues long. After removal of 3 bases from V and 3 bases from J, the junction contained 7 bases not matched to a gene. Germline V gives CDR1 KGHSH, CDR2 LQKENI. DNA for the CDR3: TGTGCCAGCTCACCTTGGGACAGGTATTTCAATCAGCCCCAGCATTTT. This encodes CASSPWDRYFNQPQHF.

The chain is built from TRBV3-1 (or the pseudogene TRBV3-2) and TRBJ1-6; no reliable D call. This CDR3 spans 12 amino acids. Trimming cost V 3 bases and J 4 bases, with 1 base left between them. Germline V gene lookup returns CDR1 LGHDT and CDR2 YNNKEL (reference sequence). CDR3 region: CASSHYNSPLHF. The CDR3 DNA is TGTGCCAGCAGCCATTATAATTCACCCCTCCACTTT.

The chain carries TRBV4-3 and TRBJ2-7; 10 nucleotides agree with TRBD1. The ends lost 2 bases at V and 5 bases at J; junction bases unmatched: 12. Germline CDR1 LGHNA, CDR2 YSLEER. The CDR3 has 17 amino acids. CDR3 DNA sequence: TGCGCCAGCAGCCAAAGAAGGCGGGGACAGGGGACGAACGAGCAGTACTTC. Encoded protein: CASSQRRRGQGTNEQYF.

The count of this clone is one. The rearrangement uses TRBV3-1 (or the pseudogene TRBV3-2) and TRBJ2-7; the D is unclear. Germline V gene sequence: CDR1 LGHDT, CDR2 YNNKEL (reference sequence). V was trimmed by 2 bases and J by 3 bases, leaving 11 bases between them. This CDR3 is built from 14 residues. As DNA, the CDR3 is TGTGCCAGCAGCCAAAATTTACAAAACTACGAGCAGTACTTC. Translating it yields CASSQNLQNYEQYF.

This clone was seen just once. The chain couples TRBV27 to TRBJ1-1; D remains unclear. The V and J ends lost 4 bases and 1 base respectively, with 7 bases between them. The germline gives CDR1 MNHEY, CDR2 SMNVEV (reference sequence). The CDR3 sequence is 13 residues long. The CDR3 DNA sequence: TGTGCCAGCAGTTCCAGACAGAACACTGAAGCTTTCTTT. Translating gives CASSSRQNTEAFF.

In nucleotides, the CDR3 is TGCGCCAGCAGCTTTCGATTTAGTGGGACCGGGGAGCTGTTTTTT. Protein product: CASSFRFSGTGELFF. The chain employs TRBV5-1 and TRBJ2-2; D not certain. CDR3 length: 15 amino acids. V lost 2 bases to trimming and J lost 5 bases, with 13 bases between them. Per germline, CDR1 SGHRS and CDR2 YFSETQ.

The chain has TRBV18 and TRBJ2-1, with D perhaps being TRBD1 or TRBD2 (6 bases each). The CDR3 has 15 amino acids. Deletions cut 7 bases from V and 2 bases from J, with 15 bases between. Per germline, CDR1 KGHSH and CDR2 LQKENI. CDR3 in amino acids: CASCPTGATYNEQFF. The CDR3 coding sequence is TGTGCCAGCTGCCCCACGGGGGCAACCTACAATGAGCAGTTCTTC.

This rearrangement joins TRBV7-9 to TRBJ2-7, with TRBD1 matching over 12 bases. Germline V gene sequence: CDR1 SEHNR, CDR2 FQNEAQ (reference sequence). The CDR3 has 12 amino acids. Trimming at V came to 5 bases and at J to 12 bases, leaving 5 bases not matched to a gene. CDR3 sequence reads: CASSPGDRGLYF. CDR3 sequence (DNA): TGTGCCAGCAGCCCAGGGGACAGGGGGCTGTACTTC.

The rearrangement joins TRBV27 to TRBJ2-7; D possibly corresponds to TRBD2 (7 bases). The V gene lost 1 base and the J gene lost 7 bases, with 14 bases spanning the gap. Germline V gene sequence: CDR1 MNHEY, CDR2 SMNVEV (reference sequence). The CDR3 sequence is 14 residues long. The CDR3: CASSLWAGAGEQYF. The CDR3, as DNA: TGTGCCAGCAGTTTATGGGCGGGGGCAGGGGAGCAGTACTTC.

CDR3 amino acids: CASSQVQPNTEAFF. CDR3 bases: TGTGCCAGCAGCCAAGTTCAGCCTAACACTGAAGCTTTCTTT. The chain couples TRBV14 to TRBJ1-1; D is unclear. The V gene's germline CDR1 is SGHDN and CDR2 FVKESK. Trimming pared 1 base from V and 2 bases from J, leaving 8 bases between. The CDR3 has 14 residues.

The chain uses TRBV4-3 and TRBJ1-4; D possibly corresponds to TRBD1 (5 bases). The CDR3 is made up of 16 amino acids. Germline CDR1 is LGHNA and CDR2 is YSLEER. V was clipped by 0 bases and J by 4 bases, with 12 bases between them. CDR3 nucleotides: TGCGCCAGCAGCCAAGACCTGGGGGACGGTAATGAAAAACTGTTTTTT. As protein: CASSQDLGDGNEKLFF.

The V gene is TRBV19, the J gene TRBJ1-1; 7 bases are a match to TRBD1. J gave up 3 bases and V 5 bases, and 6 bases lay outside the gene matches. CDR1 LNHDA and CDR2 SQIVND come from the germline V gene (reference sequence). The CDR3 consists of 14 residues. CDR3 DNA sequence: TGTGCCAGTAGTCGGGAGACAGGGTACACTGAAGCTTTCTTT. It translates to CASSRETGYTEAFF.

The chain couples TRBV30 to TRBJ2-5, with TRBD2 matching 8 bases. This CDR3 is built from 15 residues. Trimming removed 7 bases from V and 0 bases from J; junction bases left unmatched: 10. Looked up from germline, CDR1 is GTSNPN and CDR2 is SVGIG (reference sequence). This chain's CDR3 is CAFRGGSGNQETQYF. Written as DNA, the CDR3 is TGTGCCTTCCGAGGGGGTAGCGGGAACCAAGAGACCCAGTACTTC. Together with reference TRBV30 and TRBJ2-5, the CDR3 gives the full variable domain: SQTIHQWPATLVQPVGSPLSLECTVEGTSNPNLYWYRQAAGRGLQLLFYSVGIGQISSEVPQNLSASRPQDRQFILSSKKLLLSDSGFYLCAFRGGSGNQETQYFGPGTRLLVL.

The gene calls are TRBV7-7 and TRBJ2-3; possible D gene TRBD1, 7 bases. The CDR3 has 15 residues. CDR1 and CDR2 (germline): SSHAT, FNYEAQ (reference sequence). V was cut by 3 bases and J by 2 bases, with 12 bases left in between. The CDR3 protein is CASSLGRGDTDTQYF. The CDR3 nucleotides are TGTGCCAGCAGCTTGGGCAGGGGGGACACAGATACGCAGTATTTT.

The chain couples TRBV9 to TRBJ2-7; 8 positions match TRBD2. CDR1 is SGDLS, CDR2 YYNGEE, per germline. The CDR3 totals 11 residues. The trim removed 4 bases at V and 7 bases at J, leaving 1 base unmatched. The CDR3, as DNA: TGTGCCAGCAGCCCGGGGGGGGAGCAGTACTTC. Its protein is CASSPGGEQYF.

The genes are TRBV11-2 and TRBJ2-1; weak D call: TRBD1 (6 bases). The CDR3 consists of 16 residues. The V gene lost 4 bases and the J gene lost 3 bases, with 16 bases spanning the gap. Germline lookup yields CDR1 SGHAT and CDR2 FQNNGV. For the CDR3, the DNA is TGTGCCAGCAGCTCGTCGGACAGTTACTACTACAATGAGCAGTTCTTC. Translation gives CASSSSDSYYYNEQFF.

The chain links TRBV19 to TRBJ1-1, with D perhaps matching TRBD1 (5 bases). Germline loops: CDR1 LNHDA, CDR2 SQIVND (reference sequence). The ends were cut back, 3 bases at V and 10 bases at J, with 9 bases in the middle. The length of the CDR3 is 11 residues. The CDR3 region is CASSMGTSAFF. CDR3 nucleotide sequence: TGTGCCAGTAGTATGGGGACTTCAGCTTTCTTT. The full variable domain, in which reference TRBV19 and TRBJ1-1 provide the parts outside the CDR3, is DGGITQSPKYLFRKEGQNVTLSCEQNLNHDAMYWYRQDPGQGLRLIYYSQIVNDFQKGDIAEGYSVSREKKESFPLTVTSAQKNPTAFYLCASSMGTSAFFGQGTRLTVV.

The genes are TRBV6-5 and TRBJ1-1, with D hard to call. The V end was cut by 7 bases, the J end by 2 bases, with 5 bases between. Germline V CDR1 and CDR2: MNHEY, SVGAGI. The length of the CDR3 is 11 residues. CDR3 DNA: TGTGCCAGCATCTTCAACACTGAAGCTTTCTTT. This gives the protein CASIFNTEAFF.

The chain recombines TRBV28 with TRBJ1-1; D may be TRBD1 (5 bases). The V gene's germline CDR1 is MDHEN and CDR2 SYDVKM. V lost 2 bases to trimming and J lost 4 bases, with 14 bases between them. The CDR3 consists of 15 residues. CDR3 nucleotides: TGTGCCAGCAGTTTAGGCGGGGCGGTGGGCACTGAAGCTTTCTTT. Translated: CASSLGGAVGTEAFF. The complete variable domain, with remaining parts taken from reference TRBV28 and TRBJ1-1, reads DVKVTQSSRYLVKRTGEKVFLECVQDMDHENMFWYRQDPGLGLRLIYFSYDVKMKEKGDIPEGYSVSREKKERFSLILESASTNQTSMYLCASSLGGAVGTEAFFGQGTRLTVV.

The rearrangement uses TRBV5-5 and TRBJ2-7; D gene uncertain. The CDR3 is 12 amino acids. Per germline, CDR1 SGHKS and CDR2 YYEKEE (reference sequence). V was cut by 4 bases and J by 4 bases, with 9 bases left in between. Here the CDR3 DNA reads TGTGCCAGCAGCCTGAACGTATACGAGCAGTACTTC. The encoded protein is CASSLNVYEQYF.

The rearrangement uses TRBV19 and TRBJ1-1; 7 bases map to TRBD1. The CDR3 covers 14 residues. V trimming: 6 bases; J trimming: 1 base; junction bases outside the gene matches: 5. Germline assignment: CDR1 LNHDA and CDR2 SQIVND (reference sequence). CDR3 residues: CASRGQVSNTEAFF. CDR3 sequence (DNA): TGTGCCAGTAGAGGACAGGTTTCGAACACTGAAGCTTTCTTT.

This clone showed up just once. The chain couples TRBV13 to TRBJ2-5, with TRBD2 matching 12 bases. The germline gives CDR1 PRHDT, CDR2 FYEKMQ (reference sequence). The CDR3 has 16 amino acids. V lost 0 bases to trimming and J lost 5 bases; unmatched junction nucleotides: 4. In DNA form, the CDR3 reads TGTGCCAGCAGCTTAGGGCTAGCGGGAGGGGCCGAGACCCAGTACTTC. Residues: CASSLGLAGGAETQYF.